This TCR beta chain was sequenced for a study of blood T cell repertoires in COVID-19. About the research overall: Sites across the United States, Italy and Spain contributed samples from acute and convalescent COVID-19.

Under the authors' procedure: Quantification of nucleated cells was approximated via reference gene primer amplification. The method was immunoSEQ multiplex PCR; TCRdb's version includes in-frame clones alone and lacks a portion of them. V, J and clone size were drawn from that table, and D and trimming were deduced from the DNA. The data contain approximately 170,000 clones, less than 85% of them singletons. The CDR3 is 12 residues long. Germline CDR1 is MDHEN and CDR2 is SYDVKM. V gave up 5 bases and J gave up 2 bases, with 6 bases separating them. This sequence joins TRBV28 and TRBJ1-2; D not certain. The TCR originated in a woman over 75 with active or convalescent COVID-19. What was sequenced was peripheral blood. CDR3 amino acids: CASSHRNYGYTF. For the CDR3, the DNA is TGTGCCAGCAGTCACAGAAACTATGGCTACACCTTC.